The 12 T cell receptor beta chains reported below all come from one sample, sequenced in a study of blood T cell repertoires in COVID-19. The protocol was immunoSEQ multiplex PCR, while the TCRdb copy is restricted to in-frame clones and leaves out a portion. The sample lists 250,000 or so clones; 80% to 90% were seen once. The specimen was PBMCs or T cells enriched from blood (not recorded which). The receptors derive from a woman aged 40 to 55 who had been exposed to COVID-19.

The chain joins TRBV7-9 to TRBJ1-4, with a weak D call TRBD1 (5 bases). This CDR3 is built from 14 residues. The V end was cut by 5 bases, the J end by 2 bases, with 9 bases between. Germline values: CDR1 SEHNR, CDR2 FQNEAQ (reference sequence). CDR3: CASSRSGTNEKLFF. The CDR3 DNA follows: TGTGCCAGCAGCAGGTCAGGGACTAATGAAAAACTGTTTTTT.

The chain combines TRBV2 with TRBJ1-2; 7 positions agree with TRBD1. This CDR3 region has 14 residues. Per germline, CDR1 SNHLY and CDR2 FYNNEI. V was clipped by 6 bases and J by 3 bases; unmatched bases: 7. For the CDR3, the DNA is TGTGCCAGCAGACCTCGACAGGGCCACTATGGCTACACCTTC. This translates into CASRPRQGHYGYTF. Supplemented by reference TRBV2 and TRBJ1-2, the full variable domain reads EPEVTQTPSHQVTQMGQEVILRCVPISNHLYFYWYRQILGQKVEFLVSFYNNEISEKSEIFDDQFSVERPDGSNFTLKIRSTKLEDSAMYFCASRPRQGHYGYTFGSGTRLTVV.

This rearrangement joins TRBV25-1 to TRBJ2-7, with 10 positions matching TRBD1. From germline, CDR1 is MGHDK and CDR2 SYGVNS. CDR3 size: 17 residues. Losses at the gene ends were 1 base for V and 5 bases for J; bases not matched to a gene: 11. The CDR3: CASSELGSGQGSNEQYF. The CDR3 DNA reads TGTGCCAGCAGTGAATTGGGCTCGGGACAGGGGTCGAACGAGCAGTACTTC.

The gene calls are TRBV10-3 and TRBJ1-2; a possible D gene is TRBD1 (5 bases). V lost 2 bases to trimming and J lost 7 bases, with 11 bases between them. The CDR3 covers 13 residues. The germline CDR1 and CDR2 sequences are ENHRY and SYGVKD. The CDR3 DNA sequence: TGTGCCATCAGTGAGGACAGCTCCTTTGGCTACACCTTC. Residues: CAISEDSSFGYTF.

The chain couples TRBV3-1 (or the pseudogene TRBV3-2) to TRBJ2-1, with 8 bases matching TRBD2. The CDR3 has 14 residues. V dropped 4 bases and J dropped 13; count of bases not matched to a gene: 12. Germline V gene sequence: CDR1 LGHDT, CDR2 YNNKEL (reference sequence). In DNA, the CDR3 is TGTGCCAGCAGCCCCTTCGGGGGGGGGCGATATCAGTTCTTC. Translated: CASSPFGGGRYQFF.

This clone appeared once. Other DNA sequences from this sample encode an identical CDR3 as well. DNA for the CDR3: TGTGCCAGCAGCTTAGATCCTGGGGGGAATCAGCCCCAGCATTTT. It encodes CASSLDPGGNQPQHF. This chain joins TRBV11-2 and TRBJ1-5, with D possibly being TRBD1 (5 bases). With 0 bases removed from V and 4 bases from J, the gap between germline ends came to 10 bases. The germline V gene has CDR1 SGHAT and CDR2 FQNNGV. The CDR3 totals 15 residues. The full variable domain, with the rest looked up from reference TRBV11-2 and TRBJ1-5, is EAGVAQSPRYKIIEKRQSVAFWCNPISGHATLYWYQQILGQGPKLLIQFQNNGVVDDSQLPKDRFSAERLKGVDSTLKIQPAKLEDSAVYLCASSLDPGGNQPQHFGDGTRLSIL.

The chain uses TRBV19 and TRBJ2-7; 7 nucleotides agree with TRBD1. The V and J ends lost 1 base and 2 bases, in that order; junction bases with no gene match: 14. CDR1 and CDR2 from the germline V gene are LNHDA and SQIVND (reference sequence). This CDR3 comprises 18 residues. The DNA of the CDR3 is TGTGCCAGTAGTATAGCTCTCCCCTGGGCAGGGGGAACCTACGAGCAGTACTTC. It yields the protein CASSIALPWAGGTYEQYF. Filled out from reference TRBV19 and TRBJ2-7, the complete variable domain reads DGGITQSPKYLFRKEGQNVTLSCEQNLNHDAMYWYRQDPGQGLRLIYYSQIVNDFQKGDIAEGYSVSREKKESFPLTVTSAQKNPTAFYLCASSIALPWAGGTYEQYFGPGTRLTVT.

This clone was seen only a few times. This chain joins TRBV18 and TRBJ1-4; a possible D gene is TRBD1 (6 bases). Germline V gene data show CDR1 as KGHSH and CDR2 as LQKENI. The CDR3 has 16 amino acids. Trimming cost V 4 bases and J 0 bases, with 12 bases left between them. The CDR3 protein is CASSRGHTTTNEKLFF. Written as DNA, the CDR3 is TGTGCCAGCTCACGGGGACATACGACAACTAATGAAAAACTGTTTTTT.

The CDR3 region has the DNA TGTGCCAGCAGTCCCGCGGCCACGGTCGCTAACTATGGCTACACCTTC. Translated, it gives CASSPAATVANYGYTF. The chain uses TRBV4-2 and TRBJ1-2; D remains unclear. The length of the CDR3 is 16 residues. Germline V CDR1 and CDR2: LGHNA, YNFKEQ. Trimming stripped 6 bases from V and 0 bases from J, with 17 bases between.

The chain is built from TRBV27 and TRBJ1-4; the match to TRBD1 covers 11 bases. CDR1 MNHEY and CDR2 SMNVEV come from the germline V gene (reference sequence). V dropped 6 bases and J dropped 7; count of bases not matched to a gene: 4. CDR3 length: 14 amino acids. CDR3 in amino acids: CASSGDRGIEKLFF. CDR3 nucleotides: TGTGCCAGCAGCGGGGACAGGGGGATTGAAAAACTGTTTTTT.

This clone appeared a few times. The rearrangement joins TRBV6-2 or TRBV6-3 to TRBJ2-4; D gene unclear. V gave up 0 bases and J gave up 1 base, with 7 bases separating them. The germline V gene has CDR1 MNHEY and CDR2 SVGEGT. This CDR3 comprises 15 residues. In DNA form, the CDR3 reads TGTGCCAGCAGTTACTCTCCCCGGGCCAAAAACATTCAGTACTTC. Its translation: CASSYSPRAKNIQYF.

The chain employs TRBV6-5 and TRBJ2-1; D is ambiguous. CDR1 is MNHEY, CDR2 SVGAGI, per germline. The length of the CDR3 is 12 residues. V gave up 6 bases and J gave up 7 bases, with 10 bases separating them. CDR3 protein: CASRPTFNEQFF. The CDR3 nucleotides are TGTGCCAGCAGGCCTACCTTTAATGAGCAGTTCTTC.